This section outlines one TCR beta chain sequence together with its context. Sequencing used immunoSEQ multiplex PCR; TCRdb keeps in-frame clones, though not all of them. The sample includes some 120,000 clones, about 88% seen only once; the top ten take approximately 1.5%. V was shortened by 4 bases and J by 1 base, with 12 bases between the two germline ends. Germline lookup yields CDR1 SGHNT and CDR2 YYREEE (reference sequence). This CDR3 is built from 15 residues. The source of the sample is a study of cytomegalovirus exposure and HLA in healthy donors. This clonotype was obtained from a man aged 25 to 45 in good health and CMV-seronegative. Sequencing used PBMCs. The V and J genes are TRBV5-4 and TRBJ1-3, with a tentative D call TRBD1 (6 bases). Here the CDR3 DNA reads TGTGCCAGCAGCGCCCTGACAGGTTCTGGAAACACCATATATTTT. It encodes CASSALTGSGNTIYF.